The clone carrying this T cell receptor beta chain was recorded a few times. Germline assignment: CDR1 MNHEY and CDR2 SMNVEV (reference sequence). The CDR3 runs to 15 residues. Between the trimmed V and J ends, which lost 2 bases and 5 bases, there was a span of 12 bases. Seattle's cohort entered during active infection and was followed longitudinally. In the original processing: Estimated nucleated cell counts came from reference gene primer amplification. Clones were read by immunoSEQ multiplex PCR, and TCRdb kept only the in-frame ones, dropping some. D and trimming come from the DNA, and the V and J calls and clone size come from that table. The table includes some 200,000 clones, approximately 83% detected once. This sample is drawn from a study of blood T cell repertoires in COVID-19. In the study overall: The study drew acute and convalescent COVID-19 samples from the United States, Italy and Spain. Sample material is recorded as cDNA or gDNA derived from T cells, B-cell-depleted T cells, or PBMCs.

The clonotype originates from a woman aged 25 to 39 with COVID-19, enrolled during active disease. The V call is TRBV27, the J call TRBJ2-2; D ambiguous. Sequences were obtained from peripheral blood. The CDR3 is CASSLDRIRTGELFF. The CDR3 nucleotides are TGTGCCAGCAGTTTAGATCGAATTCGGACCGGGGAGCTGTTTTTT.